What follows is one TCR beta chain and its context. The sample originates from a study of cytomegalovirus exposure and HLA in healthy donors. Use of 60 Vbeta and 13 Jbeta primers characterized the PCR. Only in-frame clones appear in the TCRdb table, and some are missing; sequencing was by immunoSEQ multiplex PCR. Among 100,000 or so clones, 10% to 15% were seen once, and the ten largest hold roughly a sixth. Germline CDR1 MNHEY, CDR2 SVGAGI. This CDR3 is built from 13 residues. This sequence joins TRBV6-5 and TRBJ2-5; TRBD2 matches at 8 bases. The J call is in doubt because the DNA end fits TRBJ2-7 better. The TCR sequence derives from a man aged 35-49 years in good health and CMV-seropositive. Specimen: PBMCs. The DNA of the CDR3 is TGTGCCAGTCGGGGGGGTGCCTCCTACGAGCAGTACTTC. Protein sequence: CASRGGASYEQYF.